The source of this T cell receptor beta chain is a study of cytomegalovirus exposure and HLA in healthy donors. In the PCR, 60 Vbeta and 13 Jbeta primers were used. Data came from immunoSEQ multiplex PCR; TCRdb stores just in-frame clones and leaves some out. The sample carries roughly 190,000 clones, around nine tenths recorded once. In germline, CDR1 is MGHRA, CDR2 YSYEKL. Unmatched junction bases numbered 13, after V lost 0 bases and J lost 7 bases. The CDR3 totals 18 residues. The sequenced sample was PBMCs. This TCR was recovered from a woman aged 18-29 years in good health and CMV-seronegative. This chain joins TRBV4-1 and TRBJ2-1; 9 nucleotides agree with TRBD2. This chain's CDR3 is CASSQDPRIAGEDNEQFF. The CDR3 nucleotides read TGCGCCAGCAGCCAAGATCCTCGGATAGCGGGAGAGGATAATGAGCAGTTCTTC.